This T cell receptor (beta chain) was identified during a study of blood T cell repertoires in COVID-19. Study details: The origin of the acute and convalescent COVID-19 samples was the United States, Italy and Spain.

Original data processing: Reference gene primer amplification in the assay estimated nucleated cell counts. TCRdb's copy holds only in-frame clones and misses some; the assay was immunoSEQ multiplex PCR. V, J and clone size reflect that table, while D and trimming were determined from the DNA. This sample carries roughly 120,000 clones, roughly four fifths of them seen once, and the ten largest clones take 16%. From germline, CDR1 is SGHTA and CDR2 FQGNSA. The V gene end was trimmed by 3 bases and the J gene end by 2 bases; junction bases not matched to a gene: 4. The CDR3 extends over 15 amino acids.

This receptor was identified in a woman aged 55-75 years with acute or convalescent COVID-19. Sequencing used peripheral blood. The gene calls are TRBV7-2 and TRBJ2-1; 7 bases line up with TRBD1. As DNA, the CDR3 is TGTGCCAGCAGCTTTTGGGGACAGACCTACAATGAGCAGTTCTTC. Translation: CASSFWGQTYNEQFF.